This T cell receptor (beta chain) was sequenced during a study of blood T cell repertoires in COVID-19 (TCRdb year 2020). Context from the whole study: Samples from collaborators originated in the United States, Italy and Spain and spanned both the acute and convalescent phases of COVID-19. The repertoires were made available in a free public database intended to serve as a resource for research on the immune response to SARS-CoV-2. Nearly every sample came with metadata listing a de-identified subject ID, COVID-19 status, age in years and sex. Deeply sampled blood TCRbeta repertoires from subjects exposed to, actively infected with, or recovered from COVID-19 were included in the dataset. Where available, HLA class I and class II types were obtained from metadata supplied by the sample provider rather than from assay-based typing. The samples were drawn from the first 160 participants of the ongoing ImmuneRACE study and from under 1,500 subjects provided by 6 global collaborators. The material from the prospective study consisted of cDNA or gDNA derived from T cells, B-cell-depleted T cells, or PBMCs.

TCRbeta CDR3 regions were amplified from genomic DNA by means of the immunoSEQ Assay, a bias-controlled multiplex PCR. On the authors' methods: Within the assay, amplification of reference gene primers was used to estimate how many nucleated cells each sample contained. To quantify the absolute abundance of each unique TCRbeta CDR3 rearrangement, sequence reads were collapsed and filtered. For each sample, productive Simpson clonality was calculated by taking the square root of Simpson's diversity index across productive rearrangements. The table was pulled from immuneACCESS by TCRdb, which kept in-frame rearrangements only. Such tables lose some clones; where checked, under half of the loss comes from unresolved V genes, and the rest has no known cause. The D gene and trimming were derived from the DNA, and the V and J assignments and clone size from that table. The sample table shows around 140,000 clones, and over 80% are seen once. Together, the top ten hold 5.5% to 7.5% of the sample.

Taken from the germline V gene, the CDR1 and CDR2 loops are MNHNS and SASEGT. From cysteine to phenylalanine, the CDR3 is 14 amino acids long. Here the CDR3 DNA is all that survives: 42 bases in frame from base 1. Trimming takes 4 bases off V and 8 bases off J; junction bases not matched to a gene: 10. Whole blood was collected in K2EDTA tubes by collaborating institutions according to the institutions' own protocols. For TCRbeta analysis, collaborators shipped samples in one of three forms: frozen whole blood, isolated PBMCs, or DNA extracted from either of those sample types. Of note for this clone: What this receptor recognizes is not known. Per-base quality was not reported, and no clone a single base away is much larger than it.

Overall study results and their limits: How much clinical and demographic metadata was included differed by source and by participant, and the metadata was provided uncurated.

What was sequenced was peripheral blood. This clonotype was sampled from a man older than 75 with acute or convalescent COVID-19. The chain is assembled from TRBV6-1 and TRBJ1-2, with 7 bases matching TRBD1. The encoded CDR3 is CASSATRQGSGYTF. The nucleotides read TGTGCCAGCAGTGCGACCCGACAGGGTAGCGGCTACACCTTC.